These T cell receptor beta chains were read from a single sample in a study of T cell changes during pregnancy in multiple sclerosis. Profiling relied on immunoSEQ multiplex PCR, and the TCRdb table lists in-frame clones only, not all of them. The sample records 40,000 or so clones, more than 85% being singletons. The specimen was CD8+ T cells from peripheral blood mononuclear cells, collected in the first trimester of pregnancy. These TCRs come from a female donor with multiple sclerosis, enrolled in a pregnancy study. The CDR3 runs from the conserved cysteine through the conserved F or W. D genes are given only for firm matches. Size is omitted from some rows. Given values are once, few, many or a class for expanded clones.

j_gene | d_gene | v_gene | abundance | CDR3aa | CDR3nt
TRBJ2-1 | TRBD1 | TRBV30 | once | CAGHPRGTRYNEQFF | TGTGCCGGCCACCCCAGGGGGACCCGATACAATGAGCAGTTCTTC
TRBJ2-3 | TRBD1 | TRBV10-2 | NA | CASRGGTGGTDTQYF | TGCGCCAGCAGGGGGGGGACAGGGGGAACAGATACGCAGTATTTT
TRBJ2-3 | NA | TRBV11-3 | NA | CASSLPGGDTQYF | TGTGCCAGCAGCTTACCAGGAGGGGATACGCAGTATTTT
TRBJ1-1 | TRBD1 | TRBV5-6 | NA | CASSLGTNRGDTEAFF | TGTGCCAGCAGCTTGGGAACGAACAGGGGCGACACTGAAGCTTTCTTT
TRBJ2-1 | TRBD1 | TRBV4-1 | NA | CASSQDLGQGVDEQFF | TGCGCCAGCAGCCAAGATTTGGGACAGGGGGTCGATGAGCAGTTCTTC
TRBJ1-2 | NA | TRBV28 | NA | CASSLPYSPYGYTF | TGTGCCAGCAGTTTACCATACTCACCCTATGGCTACACCTTC
TRBJ2-1 | TRBD2 | TRBV6-6 | NA | CASRTSGGEFEQFF | TGTGCCAGCAGGACTAGCGGGGGAGAATTTGAGCAGTTCTTC
TRBJ1-1 | NA | TRBV5-6 | NA | CASSLGQDRRSEAFF | TGTGCCAGCAGCTTGGGACAGGACCGACGATCTGAAGCTTTCTTT
TRBJ2-7 | TRBD2 | TRBV2 | NA | CASTFAGGQFEQYF | TGTGCCAGCACTTTCGCGGGAGGACAGTTCGAGCAGTACTTC
TRBJ2-3 | NA | TRBV7-8 | once | CASSLEGADTQYF | TGTGCCAGCAGCTTAGAGGGGGCAGATACGCAGTATTTT
TRBJ2-7 | TRBD1 | TRBV27 | NA | CASSLGQGAYEQYF | TGTGCCAGCAGTTTGGGACAGGGGGCCTACGAGCAGTACTTC
TRBJ1-6 | NA | TRBV6-6 | NA | CASSYLSTLYNSPLHF | TGTGCCAGCAGTTACCTATCGACACTCTATAATTCACCCCTCCACTTT
TRBJ2-7 | TRBD2 | TRBV11-1 | NA | CASSPGEGEQYF | TGTGCCAGCAGCCCCGGGGAGGGCGAGCAGTACTTC
TRBJ1-2 | NA | TRBV5-4 | NA | CASRVGGKDGYTF | TGTGCCAGCAGGGTCGGGGGTAAGGATGGCTACACCTTC
TRBJ2-7 | TRBD1 | TRBV27 | NA | CASSLLPGQGNYEQYF | TGTGCCAGCAGTCTACTCCCGGGACAGGGGAACTACGAGCAGTACTTC
TRBJ2-3 | TRBD2 | TRBV9 | once | CASSVAAREWSAGGHSTDTQYF | TGTGCCAGCAGCGTAGCAGCCCGAGAGTGGTCGGCGGGGGGGCACAGCACAGATACGCAGTATTTT
TRBJ1-2 | NA | TRBV10-3 | NA | CAINDGGGEANYGYTF | TGTGCCATCAACGATGGGGGCGGCGAAGCTAACTATGGCTACACCTTC
TRBJ2-7 | NA | TRBV11-2 | NA | CASSFLGPEQYF | TGTGCCAGCAGCTTTCTGGGGCCCGAGCAGTACTTC
TRBJ2-3 | TRBD1 | TRBV19 | NA | CASRTYLATGQGTSDTQYF | TGTGCCAGTAGGACCTATCTTGCAACGGGACAGGGGACCTCAGATACGCAGTATTTT
TRBJ1-4 | NA | TRBV4-1 | NA | CASTSISGVGEKLFF | TGCGCCAGCACCTCTATCTCCGGGGTCGGGGAAAAACTGTTTTTT
TRBJ2-7 | NA | TRBV2 | NA | CASWGPSYEQYF | TGTGCCAGCTGGGGGCCCTCCTACGAGCAGTACTTC
TRBJ2-3 | NA | TRBV19 | NA | CASSPRQTSDTQYF | TGTGCCAGTAGTCCGAGACAAACATCAGATACGCAGTATTTT
TRBJ1-1 | NA | TRBV29-1 | NA | CSVGGEAFF | TGCAGCGTGGGGGGTGAGGCTTTCTTT
TRBJ2-3 | TRBD1 | TRBV6-6 | once | CASSFTGEWYADTQYF | TGTGCCAGCAGTTTTACAGGGGAGTGGTACGCAGATACGCAGTATTTT
TRBJ2-7 | TRBD1 | TRBV5-1 | NA | CASSLLRTGGGSYEQYF | TGCGCCAGCAGCCTGCTTAGGACAGGGGGCGGCTCCTACGAGCAGTACTTC
TRBJ1-5 | NA | TRBV4-1 | few | CASSPLGGAGGNQPQHF | TGCGCCAGCAGCCCCCTGGGGGGGGCAGGGGGCAATCAGCCCCAGCATTTT
TRBJ1-2 | NA | TRBV7-9 | NA | CASSHLGALHGGYTF | TGTGCCAGCAGCCACCTAGGGGCGCTTCACGGGGGCTACACCTTC
TRBJ2-7 | NA | TRBV5-3 | NA | CARSLSNKQYF | TGTGCCAGAAGCTTATCTAATAAGCAGTACTTC
TRBJ2-7 | TRBD2 | TRBV2 | NA | CASRPGTSGSLRGQYF | TGTGCCAGCAGACCCGGGACTAGCGGATCCCTACGCGGGCAGTACTTC
TRBJ2-1 | TRBD2 | TRBV19 | NA | CATKGLADYNEQFF | TGTGCCACCAAGGGACTAGCGGATTACAATGAGCAGTTCTTC
TRBJ1-5 | NA | TRBV27 | NA | CASRRQDPIYSNQPQHF | TGTGCCAGCAGGAGACAGGACCCTATTTATAGCAATCAGCCCCAGCATTTT
TRBJ1-2 | TRBD1 | TRBV7-9 | NA | CASSPTGTNYGYTF | TGTGCCAGCAGCCCGACAGGGACTAACTATGGCTACACCTTC
TRBJ2-1 | NA | TRBV5-4 | NA | CASSLANEQFF | TGTGCCAGCAGCTTGGCGAATGAGCAGTTCTTC
TRBJ1-5 | NA | TRBV30 | NA | CAWSDWGGQPQHF | TGTGCCTGGAGTGACTGGGGGGGACAGCCCCAGCATTTT
TRBJ1-1 | TRBD1 | TRBV12-5 | NA | CASGYRGTEAFF | TGTGCTAGTGGCTACAGGGGCACTGAAGCTTTCTTT
TRBJ1-1 | TRBD1 | TRBV5-8 | NA | CASSYPTGVTEAFF | TGTGCCAGCAGCTACCCGACAGGGGTCACTGAAGCTTTCTTT
TRBJ2-1 | NA | TRBV20-1 | NA | CSARSNNEQFF | TGCAGTGCTAGATCAAACAATGAGCAGTTCTTC
TRBJ2-2 | TRBD2 | TRBV6-5 | NA | CASISGLANTGELFF | TGTGCCAGCATCTCTGGACTAGCGAACACCGGGGAGCTGTTTTTT
TRBJ2-3 | TRBD2 | TRBV9 | NA | CASSGWTSGTDTQYF | TGTGCCAGCAGCGGATGGACTAGCGGGACAGATACGCAGTATTTT
TRBJ2-5 | NA | TRBV15 | NA | CATSLDGGQETQYF | TGTGCCACCAGTTTGGACGGGGGCCAAGAGACCCAGTACTTC
TRBJ2-1 | TRBD1 | TRBV4-1 | NA | CASSQGGTGVNNEQFF | TGCGCCAGCAGCCAAGGGGGGACAGGGGTAAACAATGAGCAGTTCTTC
TRBJ1-1 | NA | TRBV10-3 | NA | CAISAGTTEAFF | TGTGCCATCAGTGCAGGCACCACTGAAGCTTTCTTT
TRBJ2-2 | TRBD1 | TRBV5-6 | NA | CASSLALRGLDTGELFF | TGTGCCAGCAGCTTGGCCCTCAGGGGGCTGGACACCGGGGAGCTGTTTTTT
TRBJ2-3 | TRBD2 | TRBV6-4 | NA | CASSDSGGSTDTQYF | TGTGCCAGCAGTGACAGCGGGGGTAGCACAGATACGCAGTATTTT